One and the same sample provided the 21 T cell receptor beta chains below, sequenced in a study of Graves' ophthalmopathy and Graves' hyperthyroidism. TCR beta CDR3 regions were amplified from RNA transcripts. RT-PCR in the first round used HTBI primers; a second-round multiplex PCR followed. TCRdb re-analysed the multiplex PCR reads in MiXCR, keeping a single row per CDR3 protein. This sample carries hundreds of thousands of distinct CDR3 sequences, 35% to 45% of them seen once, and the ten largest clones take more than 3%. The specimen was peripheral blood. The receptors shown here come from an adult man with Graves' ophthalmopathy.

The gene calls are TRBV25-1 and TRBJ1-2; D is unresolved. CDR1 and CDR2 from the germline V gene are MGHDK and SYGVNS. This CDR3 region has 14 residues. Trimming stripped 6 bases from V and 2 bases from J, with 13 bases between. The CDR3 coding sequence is TGTGCCAGCAGCTCATACCCGGGAAACTATGGCTACACCTTC. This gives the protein CASSSYPGNYGYTF.

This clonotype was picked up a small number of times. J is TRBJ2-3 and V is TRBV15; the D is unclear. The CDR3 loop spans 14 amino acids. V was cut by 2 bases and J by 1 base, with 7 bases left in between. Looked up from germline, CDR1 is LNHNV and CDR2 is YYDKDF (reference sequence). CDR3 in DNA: TGTGCCACCAGCAGAACGTACGGCACAGATACGCAGTATTTT. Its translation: CATSRTYGTDTQYF. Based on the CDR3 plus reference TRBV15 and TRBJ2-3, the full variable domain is DAMVIQNPRYQVTQFGKPVTLSCSQTLNHNVMYWYQQKSSQAPKLLFHYYDKDFNNEADTPDNFQSRRPNTSFCFLDIRSPGLGDTAMYLCATSRTYGTDTQYFGPGTRLTVL.

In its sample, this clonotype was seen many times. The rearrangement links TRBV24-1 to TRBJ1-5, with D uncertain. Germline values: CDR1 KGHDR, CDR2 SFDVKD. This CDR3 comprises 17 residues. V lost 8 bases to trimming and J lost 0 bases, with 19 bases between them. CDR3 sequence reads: CATTPPYGSYSNQPQHF. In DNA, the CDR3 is TGTGCCACCACCCCACCGTATGGATCATATAGCAATCAGCCCCAGCATTTT.

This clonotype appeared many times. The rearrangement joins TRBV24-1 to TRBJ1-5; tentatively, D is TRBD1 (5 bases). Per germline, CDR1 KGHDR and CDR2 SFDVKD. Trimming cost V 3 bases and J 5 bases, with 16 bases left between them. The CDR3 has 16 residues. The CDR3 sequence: CATSDDQGRLDQPQHF. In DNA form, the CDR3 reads TGTGCCACCAGTGATGATCAGGGAAGGCTGGATCAGCCCCAGCATTTT.

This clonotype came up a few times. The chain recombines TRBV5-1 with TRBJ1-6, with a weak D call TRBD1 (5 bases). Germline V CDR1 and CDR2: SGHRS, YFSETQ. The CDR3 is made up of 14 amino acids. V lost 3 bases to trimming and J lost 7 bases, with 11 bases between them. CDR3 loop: CASSSDSVNSPLHF. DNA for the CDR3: TGCGCCAGCAGCTCCGACAGTGTAAATTCACCCCTCCACTTT.

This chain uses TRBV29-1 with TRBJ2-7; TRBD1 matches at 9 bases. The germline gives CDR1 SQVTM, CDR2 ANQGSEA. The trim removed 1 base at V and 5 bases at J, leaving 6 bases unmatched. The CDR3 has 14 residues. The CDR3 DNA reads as TGCAGCGTTGAAGTTACAGGGGGCCGAAACGAGCAGTACTTC. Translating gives CSVEVTGGRNEQYF.

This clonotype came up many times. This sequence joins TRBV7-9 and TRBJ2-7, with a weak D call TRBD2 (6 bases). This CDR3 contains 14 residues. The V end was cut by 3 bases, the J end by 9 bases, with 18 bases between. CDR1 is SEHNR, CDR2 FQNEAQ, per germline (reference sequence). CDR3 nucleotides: TGTGCCAGCAGCTTGGTGGTGGCGGGGCCGCTGCAGTACTTC. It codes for CASSLVVAGPLQYF.

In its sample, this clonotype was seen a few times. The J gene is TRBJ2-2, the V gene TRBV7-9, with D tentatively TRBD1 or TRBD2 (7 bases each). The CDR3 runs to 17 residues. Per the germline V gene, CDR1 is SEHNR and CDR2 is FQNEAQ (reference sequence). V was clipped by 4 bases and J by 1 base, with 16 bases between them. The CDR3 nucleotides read TGTGCCAGCAGCTCCGGACTAGGGACAGAGAACACCGGGGAGCTGTTTTTT. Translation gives CASSSGLGTENTGELFF.

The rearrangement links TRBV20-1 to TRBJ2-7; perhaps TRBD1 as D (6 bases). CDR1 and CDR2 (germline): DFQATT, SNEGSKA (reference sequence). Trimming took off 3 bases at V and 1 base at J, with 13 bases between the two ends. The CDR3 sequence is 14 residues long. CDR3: CSASRTEPSYEQYF. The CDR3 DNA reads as TGCAGTGCTAGCCGGACAGAGCCTTCCTACGAGCAGTACTTC.

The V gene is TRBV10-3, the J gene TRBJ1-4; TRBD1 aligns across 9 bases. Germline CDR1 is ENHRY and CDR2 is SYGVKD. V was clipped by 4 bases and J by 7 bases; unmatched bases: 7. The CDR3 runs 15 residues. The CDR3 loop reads CAISVWRTGVEKLFF. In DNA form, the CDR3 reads TGTGCCATCAGTGTGTGGAGGACAGGGGTTGAAAAACTGTTTTTT.

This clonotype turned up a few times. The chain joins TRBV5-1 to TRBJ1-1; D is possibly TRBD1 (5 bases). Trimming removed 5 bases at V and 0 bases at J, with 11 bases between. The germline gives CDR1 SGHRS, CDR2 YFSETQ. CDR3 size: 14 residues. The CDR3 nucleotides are TGCGCCAGCAGGACAGAACCCATGAACACTGAAGCTTTCTTT. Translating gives CASRTEPMNTEAFF.

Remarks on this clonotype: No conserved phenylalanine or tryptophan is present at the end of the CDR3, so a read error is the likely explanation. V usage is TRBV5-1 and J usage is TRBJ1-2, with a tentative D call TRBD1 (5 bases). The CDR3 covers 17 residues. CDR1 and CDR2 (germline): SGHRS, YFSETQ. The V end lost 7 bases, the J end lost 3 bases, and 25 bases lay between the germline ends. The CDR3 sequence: CASSGTGSPRLDYGYTL. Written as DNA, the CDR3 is TGCGCCAGCTCCGGGACCGGCTCCCCTCGCCTCGACTATGGCTACACCCTC.

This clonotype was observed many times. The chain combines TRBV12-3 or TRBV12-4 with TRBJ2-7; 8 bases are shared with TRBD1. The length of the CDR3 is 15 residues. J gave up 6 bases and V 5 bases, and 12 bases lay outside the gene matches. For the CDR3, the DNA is TGTGCCAGCAGTGTCCCGGGACAGGTAATGGGCGAGCAGTACTTC. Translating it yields CASSVPGQVMGEQYF.

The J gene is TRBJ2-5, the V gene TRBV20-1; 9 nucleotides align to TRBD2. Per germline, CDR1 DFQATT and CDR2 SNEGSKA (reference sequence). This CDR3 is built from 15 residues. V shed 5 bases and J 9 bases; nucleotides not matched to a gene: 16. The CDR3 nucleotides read TGCAGTGCTCGACTTAGCGGGAGTTCCAGCGAGGCCCAGTACTTC. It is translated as CSARLSGSSSEAQYF.

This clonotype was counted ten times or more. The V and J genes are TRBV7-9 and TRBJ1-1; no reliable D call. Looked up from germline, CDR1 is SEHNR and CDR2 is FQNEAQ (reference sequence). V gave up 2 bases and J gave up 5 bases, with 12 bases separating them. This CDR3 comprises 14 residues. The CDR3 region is CASSLRVKGTEAFF. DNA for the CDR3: TGTGCCAGCAGCTTAAGGGTGAAGGGTACTGAAGCTTTCTTT. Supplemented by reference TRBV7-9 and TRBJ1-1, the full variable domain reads DTGVSQNPRHKITKRGQNVTFRCDPISEHNRLYWYRQTLGQGPEFLTYFQNEAQLEKSRLLSDRFSAERPKGSFSTLEIQRTEQGDSAMYLCASSLRVKGTEAFFGQGTRLTVV.

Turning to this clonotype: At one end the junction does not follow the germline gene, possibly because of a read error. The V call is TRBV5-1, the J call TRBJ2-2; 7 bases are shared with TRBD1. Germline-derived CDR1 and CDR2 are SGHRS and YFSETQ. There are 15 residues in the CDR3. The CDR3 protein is CASTPGQPNTGELFF. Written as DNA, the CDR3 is TGTGCCAGCACCCCGGGACAGCCGAACACCGGGGAGCTGTTTTTT.

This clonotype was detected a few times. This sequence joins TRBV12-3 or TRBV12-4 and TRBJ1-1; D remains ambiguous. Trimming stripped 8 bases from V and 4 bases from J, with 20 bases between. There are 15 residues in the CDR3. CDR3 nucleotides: TGTGCCAGCCAGAACCAGGTAGCCGGACGCACTGAAGCTTTCTTT. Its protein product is CASQNQVAGRTEAFF.

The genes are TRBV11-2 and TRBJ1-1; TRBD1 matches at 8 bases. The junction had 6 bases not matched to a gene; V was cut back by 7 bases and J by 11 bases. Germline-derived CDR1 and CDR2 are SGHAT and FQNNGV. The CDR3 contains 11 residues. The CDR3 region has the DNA TGTGCCAGCACCCAGGGGGCAGGGGCTTTCTTT. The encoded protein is CASTQGAGAFF.

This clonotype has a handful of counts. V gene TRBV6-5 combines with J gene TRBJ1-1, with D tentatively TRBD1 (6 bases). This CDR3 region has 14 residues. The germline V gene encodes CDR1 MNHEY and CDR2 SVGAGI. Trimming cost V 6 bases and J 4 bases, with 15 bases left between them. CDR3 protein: CASREDQGPTEAFF. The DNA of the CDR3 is TGTGCCAGCAGAGAGGACCAGGGGCCCACTGAAGCTTTCTTT.

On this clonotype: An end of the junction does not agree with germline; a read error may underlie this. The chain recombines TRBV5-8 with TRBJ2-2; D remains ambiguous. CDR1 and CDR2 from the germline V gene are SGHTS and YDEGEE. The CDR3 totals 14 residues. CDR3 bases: TGCGCCAGCAGACTTAGGGAGAACACCGGGGAGCTGTTTTTT. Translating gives CASRLRENTGELFF.

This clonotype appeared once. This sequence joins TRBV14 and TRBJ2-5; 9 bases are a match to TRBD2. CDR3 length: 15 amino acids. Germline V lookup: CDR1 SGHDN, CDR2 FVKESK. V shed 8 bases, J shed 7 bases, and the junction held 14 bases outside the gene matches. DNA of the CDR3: TGTGCCAGCTGGGCCCCCCAGCGGGGGGAAGGGACCCAGTACTTC. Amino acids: CASWAPQRGEGTQYF.